This T cell receptor beta chain was documented in a study of blood T cell repertoires in COVID-19. Study background: PBMCs, B-cell-depleted T cells, or T cells were the source of the cDNA or gDNA that made up the material.

V was pared by 2 bases and J by 12 bases, with 12 bases between. The CDR3 has 12 amino acids. Germline CDR1 is SGHTA and CDR2 is FQGNSA. In the source study's methods: Nucleated cell counts were estimated from reference gene primer amplification. The assay was immunoSEQ multiplex PCR, and TCRdb's table has in-frame clones only and misses some. V and J calls and clone size are those listed in that table; D and trimming were worked out from the DNA. The sample records around 120,000 clones, 85% to 90% being singletons. The J gene is TRBJ2-3, the V gene TRBV7-2; D unclear. The specimen sequenced was peripheral blood. The TCR sequence derives from a human donor in a cohort sampled during active COVID-19. The CDR3 here is CASSLLGARQYF. The CDR3 DNA follows: TGTGCCAGCAGCTTACTCGGAGCCCGTCAGTATTTT.